Below, 12 T cell receptor beta chains from the same sample are listed, as sequenced in a study of blood T cells in healthy people across ages. Next came a second PCR, run for about 6 to 12 cycles, which used a sample-barcoded 5' primer along with a J-beta primer mix. TCRdb re-derived calls from the 5' RACE reads in MiXCR, one entry per CDR3 protein. Among about 780,000 distinct CDR3 sequences, about half were seen once, and the ten largest hold roughly 18%. Specimen: blood. The receptors here all came from an older man in good health.

This chain joins TRBV5-1 and TRBJ2-3, with D possibly matching TRBD2 (6 bases). CDR1 is SGHRS, CDR2 YFSETQ, per germline. Between the trimmed V and J ends, which lost 0 bases and 0 bases, there was a span of 14 bases. The CDR3 is 17 residues long. The CDR3 DNA is TGCGCCAGCAGCTTGGGGATTGGCGGGGCTAGCACAGATACGCAGTATTTT. It translates to CASSLGIGGASTDTQYF.

Comment on this clonotype: The junction does not match germline at one end; this may be a read error. The chain links TRBV11-2 to TRBJ2-7; D unclear. This CDR3 has 15 amino acids. Germline-derived CDR1 and CDR2 are SGHAT and FQNNGV. The CDR3 DNA is TGTACCAGCAGCTTAGAGTATGGCACTCCCTACGAGCAGTACTTC. Its protein is CTSSLEYGTPYEQYF.

This clonotype appeared a single time. The chain has TRBV12-3 or TRBV12-4 and TRBJ1-2; no definite D call. Deletions cut 6 bases from V and 8 bases from J, with 13 bases between. The CDR3 length is 12 residues. The CDR3 nucleotides are TGTGCCAGCAGCCGAGAAAGTGGCGGCTACACCTTC. Translated: CASSRESGGYTF.

CDR3 in DNA: TGTGCCACCAGCAGAGATGGACTAGCGGAAGAGGGCCAGTACTTC. Its translation: CATSRDGLAEEGQYF. The genes are TRBV15 and TRBJ2-7; TRBD2 matches 10 bases. Germline-derived CDR1 and CDR2 are LNHNV and YYDKDF (reference sequence). The CDR3 length is 15 residues. The ends lost 0 bases at V and 10 bases at J; junction bases unmatched: 9.

This rearrangement joins TRBV28 to TRBJ2-1; 8 bases align to TRBD1. V gave up 1 base and J gave up 2 bases; unmatched junction bases: 1. CDR3 size: 15 residues. Germline lookup yields CDR1 MDHEN and CDR2 SYDVKM. CDR3 protein: CASSLSQGAYNEQFF. CDR3 bases: TGTGCCAGCAGTTTATCACAGGGGGCCTACAATGAGCAGTTCTTC.

This clonotype was counted many times. This chain joins TRBV27 and TRBJ2-1; D is unclear. V lost 4 bases and J lost 1, with 14 bases in between. Germline V CDR1 and CDR2: MNHEY, SMNVEV (reference sequence). The CDR3 is 16 residues long. The CDR3: CASSYLLGRSYNEQFF. In nucleotides, the CDR3 is TGTGCCAGCAGTTACCTTTTAGGACGGTCCTACAATGAGCAGTTCTTC.

This clonotype was seen a few times. The rearrangement links TRBV5-4 to TRBJ2-1; D might be TRBD2 (6 bases). This CDR3 region has 15 residues. V was clipped by 0 bases and J by 3 bases, with 10 bases between them. Germline V gene sequence: CDR1 SGHNT, CDR2 YYREEE (reference sequence). CDR3 residues: CASSLDPDYYNEQFF. The DNA of the CDR3 is TGTGCCAGCAGCTTGGATCCGGACTACTACAATGAGCAGTTCTTC.

The V call is TRBV6-5, the J call TRBJ2-2; D is possibly TRBD1 (6 bases). CDR3 length: 17 amino acids. Trimming removed 0 bases from V and 2 bases from J, with 13 bases in between. Germline V gene sequence: CDR1 MNHEY, CDR2 SVGAGI. CDR3 sequence (DNA): TGTGCCAGCAGTTACTCTAGGACAGCCTTTAACACCGGGGAGCTGTTTTTT. It translates to CASSYSRTAFNTGELFF.

The genes are TRBV7-9 and TRBJ2-7; D may correspond to TRBD1 or TRBD2 (5 bases each). Trimming stripped 2 bases from V and 5 bases from J, with 16 bases between. The CDR3 has 15 residues. Germline assignment: CDR1 SEHNR and CDR2 FQNEAQ (reference sequence). This CDR3 is CASSLKEQGDNEQYF. The CDR3, as DNA: TGTGCCAGCAGCTTAAAGGAGCAGGGAGATAACGAGCAGTACTTC.

This chain uses TRBV1 with TRBJ2-5; the table's D gene call, TRBD2, was not cross checked with the DNA. The DNA matches TRBJ2-7 better at its end, which makes the J call doubtful. TRBV1 is a known pseudogene. The CDR3 has 19 residues. In DNA, the CDR3 is TGCACCAGCAGCCAAGATCAGGCGGGACTAGCGGGAGGGCCGTACGAGCAGTACTTC. Residues: CTSSQDQAGLAGGPYEQYF.

The V and J genes are TRBV5-1 and TRBJ2-5; 7 nucleotides line up with TRBD1. CDR1 and CDR2 (germline): SGHRS, YFSETQ. The junction had 4 bases not matched to a gene; V was cut back by 0 bases and J by 2 bases. The CDR3 runs 15 residues. CDR3 bases: TGCGCCAGCAGCTTGGATCCGGGACAGCAAGAGACCCAGTACTTC. This encodes CASSLDPGQQETQYF.

V is TRBV5-1 and J is TRBJ2-1; TRBD2 aligns across 8 bases. Germline CDR1 is SGHRS and CDR2 is YFSETQ. V lost 6 bases and J lost 2; bases outside the gene matches: 13. CDR3 length: 17 amino acids. The CDR3 DNA reads TGCGCCAGCAAATGGGTTAGCGGGGCCAATACCTACAATGAGCAGTTCTTC. Its translation is CASKWVSGANTYNEQFF.